The following is a T cell receptor (beta chain) sequence with its context. The V and J ends lost 1 base and 8 bases respectively, with 12 bases between them. The CDR3 is 14 residues long. CDR1 and CDR2 (germline): SGHDN, FVKESK. This table comes from immunoSEQ multiplex PCR, and its TCRdb copy is limited to in-frame clones, with some not included. This table has fewer than 1.8 million clones, 97% to 99% appearing once. The sample originates from a study of shared clonotypes between healthy human individuals. The sequence came from a man aged 25-40 years in good health. The V gene is TRBV14, the J gene TRBJ2-1, with no clear D. The sample comprised naive CD4+ T cells sorted from blood. Stated subset: CD45RA+ positively selected. Here the CDR3 DNA reads TGTGCCAGCAGCCAAGCTGGAATAGGCGATGAGCAGTTCTTC. Protein sequence: CASSQAGIGDEQFF.